This TCR beta chain was retrieved from a study of CD8 T cells in ankylosing spondylitis. Study results and caveats: Reported data indicate significant enrichment of disease-linked clones within matched ankylosing spondylitis synovial fluid. Disease-linked clones displayed a CD8+ phenotype and appeared relatively rarely in peripheral blood.

Germline loops: CDR1 SGHVS, CDR2 FQNEAQ. This CDR3 contains 15 residues. The V and J ends lost 2 bases and 6 bases respectively, with 14 bases between them. TCRdb called the 5' RACE reads again in MiXCR, with one record for every CDR3 protein. The sample has fewer than 350,000 distinct CDR3 sequences; approximately 10% are singletons. This clonotype has only a few counts. Antigen specificity is unknown. Sample: blood, either unsorted or a sorted T cell fraction (not recorded which). This chain joins TRBV7-8 and TRBJ1-5; tentative D call: TRBD1 (6 bases). The TCR originated in a female donor with ankylosing spondylitis or in good health (not recorded which). CDR3 nucleotides: TGTGCCAGCAGCTTAAACAGGGTTGACGTTCAGCCCCAGCATTTT. Translated, it gives CASSLNRVDVQPQHF.